This passage covers 15 T cell receptor beta chains from one sample sequenced in a study of shared clonotypes between healthy human individuals. Assay: immunoSEQ multiplex PCR; the TCRdb copy retains only in-frame clones and omits some. The profile shows around 1.9 million clones, approximately 94% of them singletons. The naive CD8 fraction comprised CD45RO-negative cells positively selected for CCR7 and excluded terminally differentiated effector memory CD45RA+ cells. What was sequenced was naive CD8+ T cells from PBMCs. The source of these receptors is a man aged 18 to 35 in good health. Some clones in this sample may be carry-over from other donors' samples.

This clone was observed a handful of times. The chain has TRBV10-3 and TRBJ1-1; D is undetermined. The CDR3 loop spans 12 amino acids. CDR1 and CDR2 from the germline V gene are ENHRY and SYGVKD. Between the trimmed V and J ends, which lost 9 bases and 4 bases, there was a span of 12 bases. CDR3 nucleotide sequence: TGTGCCATGGGAAGGAGTATCACTGAAGCTTTCTTT. This encodes CAMGRSITEAFF.

To note about this clone: This sample includes further DNA sequences coding for the same CDR3. The CDR3 reads CASSPLAGASEQFF. The CDR3 nucleotides read TGTGCCAGCAGCCCTCTAGCGGGAGCAAGTGAGCAGTTCTTC. V and J are TRBV7-9 and TRBJ2-1; 10 bases fit TRBD2. Unmatched junction bases numbered 7, after V lost 5 bases and J lost 9 bases. CDR3 length: 14 residues. Germline V lookup: CDR1 SEHNR, CDR2 FQNEAQ (reference sequence). Complete variable domain (other parts from reference TRBV7-9 and TRBJ2-1): DTGVSQNPRHKITKRGQNVTFRCDPISEHNRLYWYRQTLGQGPEFLTYFQNEAQLEKSRLLSDRFSAERPKGSFSTLEIQRTEQGDSAMYLCASSPLAGASEQFFGPGTRLTVL.

The chain couples TRBV25-1 to TRBJ2-7; 8 bases align to TRBD1. The germline CDR1 and CDR2 sequences are MGHDK and SYGVNS. The CDR3 runs to 17 residues. The V gene end was trimmed by 4 bases and the J gene end by 4 bases; junction bases not matched to a gene: 15. The CDR3 reads CASSALDRVGVDYEQYF. The CDR3 DNA reads TGTGCCAGCAGTGCCTTGGACAGGGTCGGCGTTGATTACGAGCAGTACTTC.

The V and J genes are TRBV7-9 and TRBJ2-5, with TRBD2 identical over 10 bases. V was pared by 7 bases and J by 5 bases, with 4 bases of the junction left unmatched. CDR3 length: 13 residues. The germline gives CDR1 SEHNR, CDR2 FQNEAQ (reference sequence). CDR3 amino acids: CASKREGRETQYF. The CDR3 DNA sequence: TGTGCCAGCAAGCGGGAGGGTCGGGAGACCCAGTACTTC.

V gene TRBV5-1 combines with J gene TRBJ2-3, with 7 bases aligning to TRBD2. CDR1 is SGHRS, CDR2 YFSETQ, per germline. CDR3 size: 16 residues. Unmatched junction bases numbered 5, after V lost 0 bases and J lost 1 base. The CDR3 reads CASSLVAGRGTDTQYF. CDR3 sequence (DNA): TGCGCCAGCAGCTTGGTGGCAGGGAGGGGCACAGATACGCAGTATTTT. The complete variable domain, with remaining parts taken from reference TRBV5-1 and TRBJ2-3, reads KAGVTQTPRYLIKTRGQQVTLSCSPISGHRSVSWYQQTPGQGLQFLFEYFSETQRNKGNFPGRFSGRQFSNSRSEMNVSTLELGDSALYLCASSLVAGRGTDTQYFGPGTRLTVL.

As to this clone: Other nucleotide sequences in the sample specify the same CDR3. This chain links TRBV9 with TRBJ2-2; D is unclear. CDR3 length equals 13 residues. V gave up 3 bases and J gave up 2 bases, with 5 bases separating them. Per germline, CDR1 SGDLS and CDR2 YYNGEE. The CDR3 nucleotides are TGTGCCAGCAGCGCGGTAAACACCGGGGAGCTGTTTTTT. This codes for CASSAVNTGELFF.

The chain couples TRBV7-9 to TRBJ1-3; maybe TRBD1 (6 bases). CDR3 length equals 12 residues. V gave up 9 bases and J gave up 9 bases, with 15 bases separating them. From germline, CDR1 is SEHNR and CDR2 FQNEAQ (reference sequence). Here the CDR3 reads CASRGGAVTIYF. CDR3 bases: TGTGCCAGTCGAGGGGGAGCCGTCACCATATATTTT.

This clone was detected a few times. Other DNA sequences of this sample code for an identical CDR3. The V call is TRBV28, the J call TRBJ1-2; D not certain. Germline V gene data show CDR1 as MDHEN and CDR2 as SYDVKM. This CDR3 region has 13 residues. V shed 1 base and J shed 2 bases, with 5 bases lying between them. The CDR3 loop is CASSLLGNYGYTF. In DNA form, the CDR3 reads TGTGCCAGCAGTTTATTGGGGAACTATGGCTACACCTTC.

V gene TRBV28 combines with J gene TRBJ1-1; D unclear. Per the germline V gene, CDR1 is MDHEN and CDR2 is SYDVKM. The CDR3 sequence is 12 residues long. V was clipped by 1 base and J by 7 bases, with 7 bases between them. The CDR3 protein is CASSLSSSEAFF. CDR3 DNA sequence: TGTGCCAGCAGTTTATCCTCCAGTGAAGCTTTCTTT.

This clone has just one count. This chain joins TRBV13 and TRBJ2-3; 9 bases are a match to TRBD2. The germline V gene encodes CDR1 PRHDT and CDR2 FYEKMQ (reference sequence). Unmatched junction bases numbered 5, after V lost 2 bases and J lost 2 bases. The CDR3 is 16 amino acids. The CDR3 protein is CASSLMTSGSTDTQYF. The CDR3 DNA sequence: TGTGCCAGCAGCTTAATGACTAGCGGTTCCACAGATACGCAGTATTTT.

This clone has just one count. The chain uses TRBV6-5 and TRBJ2-2; D is ambiguous. CDR3 length equals 14 residues. Trimming took 5 bases from V and 6 from J, leaving 13 bases between them. Germline-derived CDR1 and CDR2 are MNHEY and SVGAGI. CDR3 DNA sequence: TGTGCCAGCAGTCAAAGTCACTTGGCCGGGGAGCTGTTTTTT. Its translation: CASSQSHLAGELFF.

V usage is TRBV9 and J usage is TRBJ2-2; tentatively, D is TRBD1 or TRBD2 (5 bases each). The germline V gene encodes CDR1 SGDLS and CDR2 YYNGEE. The CDR3 runs to 19 residues. V gave up 0 bases and J gave up 4 bases, with 22 bases separating them. The CDR3 loop is CASSVVPRPGPGGTGELFF. CDR3 DNA: TGTGCCAGCAGCGTAGTACCCAGACCGGGACCTGGAGGCACCGGGGAGCTGTTTTTT.

The chain is built from TRBV6-1 and TRBJ2-3; TRBD2 agrees at 13 bases. Germline V gene lookup returns CDR1 MNHNS and CDR2 SASEGT. CDR3 length: 16 residues. J lost 2 bases, V lost 4 bases, and 3 bases had no gene match. This CDR3 reads CASSVTSGRFTDTQYF. The CDR3 bases are TGTGCCAGCAGTGTGACTAGCGGGAGGTTCACAGATACGCAGTATTTT.

The rearrangement uses TRBV10-3 and TRBJ2-6, with D maybe TRBD2 (6 bases). Trimming left V 8 bases short and J 2 bases short, with 19 bases between. The CDR3 sequence is 17 residues long. The germline CDR1 and CDR2 sequences are ENHRY and SYGVKD. The CDR3 coding sequence is TGTGCCATCGGCCCGGGACTTCAATTCCCTGGGGCCAACGTCCTGACTTTC. Its translation: CAIGPGLQFPGANVLTF.

The genes are TRBV11-1 and TRBJ2-1; 11 bases line up with TRBD1. The germline V gene has CDR1 SGHAT and CDR2 FQDESV (reference sequence). The CDR3 sequence is 15 residues long. V lost 2 bases, J lost 8 bases, and 5 bases stayed unmatched. The CDR3 here is CASSLTWTGGYEQFF. The CDR3 DNA sequence: TGTGCCAGCAGCTTAACGTGGACAGGGGGCTATGAGCAGTTCTTC.